The following is a T cell receptor (beta chain) sequence with its context. These data originate in a study of blood T cell repertoires in COVID-19. About the research overall: The origin of the acute and convalescent COVID-19 samples was the United States, Italy and Spain. Sources were T cells, B-cell-depleted T cells, or PBMCs; the material itself was cDNA or gDNA.

The CDR3 sequence is 15 residues long. V shed 4 bases and J shed 7 bases, with 18 bases lying between them. The germline CDR1 and CDR2 sequences are SGDLS and YYNGEE. The authors' processing: Estimates of nucleated cell counts were drawn from the amplification of reference gene primers. Clones were read by immunoSEQ multiplex PCR, and TCRdb kept only the in-frame ones, dropping some. For V, J and clone size, that table is used; D and trimming come from the DNA. The data show about 91,000 clones, around 79% seen once. Sequencing input: peripheral blood. The receptor comes from a woman older than 75 with acute or convalescent COVID-19. The chain combines TRBV9 with TRBJ2-1; D might be TRBD2 (7 bases). CDR3 bases: TGTGCCAGCAGCTCCGTGGGGGGGCCGAAGAATGAGCAGTTCTTC. Its translation: CASSSVGGPKNEQFF.